Listed below are T cell receptor beta chains from one sample, sequenced in a study of cytomegalovirus exposure and HLA in healthy donors. TCRdb keeps only in-frame clones here, not all; method: immunoSEQ multiplex PCR. The sample has 200,000 to 250,000 clones; around 64% are singletons. Sequenced material: PBMCs. Receptors originate from a man aged 40-49 years in good health and CMV-seropositive. CDR3s include the opening cysteine and the closing phenylalanine or tryptophan. A D gene is named only where the DNA matches it firmly. Clone size is given for some rows only: seen once, a few or many times, or a class if the clone is expanded.

clone size: NA
D gene: NA
J gene: TRBJ1-4
V gene: TRBV18
CDR3 protein: CASSPPEESEKLFF
CDR3 DNA: TGTGCCAGCTCACCCCCCGAGGAGTCCGAAAAACTGTTTTTT

clone size: NA
D gene: NA
J gene: TRBJ2-4
V gene: TRBV4-2
CDR3 protein: CASSQEPAEGGLKNIQYF
CDR3 DNA: TGTGCCAGCAGCCAAGAACCAGCTGAAGGGGGTTTGAAAAACATTCAGTACTTC

clone size: once
D gene: TRBD2
J gene: TRBJ2-5
V gene: TRBV5-4
CDR3 protein: CASSLGSGGSETQYF
CDR3 DNA: TGTGCCAGCAGCTTGGGCAGCGGGGGATCGGAGACCCAGTACTTC

clone size: few
D gene: TRBD1
J gene: TRBJ2-2
V gene: TRBV4-1
CDR3 protein: CASSLQTGDGGELFF
CDR3 DNA: TGCGCCAGCAGCCTTCAAACAGGGGATGGCGGGGAGCTGTTTTTT

clone size: NA
D gene: TRBD1
J gene: TRBJ2-7
V gene: TRBV25-1
CDR3 protein: CASSPTGAYEQYF
CDR3 DNA: TGTGCCAGCTCTCCGACAGGGGCCTACGAGCAGTACTTC

clone size: NA
D gene: TRBD1
J gene: TRBJ2-7
V gene: TRBV10-1
CDR3 protein: CASRPDRGEGCEQYF
CDR3 DNA: TGCGCCAGCAGGCCCGACAGGGGAGAGGGATGTGAGCAGTACTTC

clone size: once
D gene: TRBD1
J gene: TRBJ2-1
V gene: TRBV7-9
CDR3 protein: CASSFSTPRQGKFF
CDR3 DNA: TGTGCCAGCAGCTTCTCCACGCCCCGACAGGGGAAGTTCTTC

clone size: NA
D gene: TRBD1
J gene: TRBJ1-5
V gene: TRBV29-1
CDR3 protein: CSVALGTENQPQHF
CDR3 DNA: TGCAGCGTTGCATTGGGGACAGAAAATCAGCCCCAGCATTTT

clone size: NA
D gene: TRBD1
J gene: TRBJ1-5
V gene: TRBV5-6
CDR3 protein: CASSLRTGGYQPQHF
CDR3 DNA: TGTGCCAGCAGCTTGCGTACAGGGGGGTATCAGCCCCAGCATTTT

clone size: NA
D gene: NA
J gene: TRBJ2-1
V gene: TRBV7-8
CDR3 protein: CASGGFDNEQFF
CDR3 DNA: TGTGCCAGCGGGGGGTTCGACAATGAGCAGTTCTTC

clone size: NA
D gene: NA
J gene: TRBJ2-5
V gene: TRBV7-2
CDR3 protein: CASSLNGPPQETQYF
CDR3 DNA: TGTGCCAGCAGCCTAAATGGGCCCCCACAAGAGACCCAGTACTTC